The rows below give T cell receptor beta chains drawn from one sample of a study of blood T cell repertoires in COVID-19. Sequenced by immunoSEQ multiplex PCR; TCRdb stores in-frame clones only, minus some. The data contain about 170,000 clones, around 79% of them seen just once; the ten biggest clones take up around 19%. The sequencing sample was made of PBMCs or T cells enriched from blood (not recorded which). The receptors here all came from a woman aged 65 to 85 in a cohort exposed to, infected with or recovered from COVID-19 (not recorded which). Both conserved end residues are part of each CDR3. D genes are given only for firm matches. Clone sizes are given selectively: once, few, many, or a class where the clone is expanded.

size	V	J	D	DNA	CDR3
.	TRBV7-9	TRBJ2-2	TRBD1	TGTGCCAGCAGCGAACCGGGACAGGGGCGGACCGGGGAGCTGTTTTTT	CASSEPGQGRTGELFF
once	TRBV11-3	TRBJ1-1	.	TGTGCCAGCAGCTCCCAGGAGGGCGTCACTGAAGCTTTCTTT	CASSSQEGVTEAFF
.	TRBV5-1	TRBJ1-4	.	TGCGCCAGCAGCTTGGGACAGACTACTAATGAAAAACTGTTTTTT	CASSLGQTTNEKLFF
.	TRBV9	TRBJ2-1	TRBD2	TGTGCCAGCAGCTCTTTAGGGACTAGCGGGAGTGGCTCCTACAATGAGCAGTTCTTC	CASSSLGTSGSGSYNEQFF
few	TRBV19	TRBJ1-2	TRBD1	TGTGCCAGTAGAGGGACAGGCCGTAACTATGGCTACACCTTC	CASRGTGRNYGYTF
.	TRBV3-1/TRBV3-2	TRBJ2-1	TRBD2	TGTGCCAGCAGCCAGCAGGGGACTAGCGGTCCCTACAATGAGCAGTTCTTC	CASSQQGTSGPYNEQFF
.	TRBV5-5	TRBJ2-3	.	TGTGCCAGCAGCTTGTCAGGGGTCGAAGATACGCAGTATTTT	CASSLSGVEDTQYF
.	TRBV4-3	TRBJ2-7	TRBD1	TGCGCCAGCAGCCAACACCTCCAGGGGGCTGGTGCCTACGAGCAGTACTTC	CASSQHLQGAGAYEQYF
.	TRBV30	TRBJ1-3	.	TGTGCCTGGAGCGGTCCCTCTGGAAACACCATATATTTT	CAWSGPSGNTIYF
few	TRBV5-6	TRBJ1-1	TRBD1	TGTGCCAGCAGCTTCCCGGGACAGGGATGGAACACTGAAGCTTTCTTT	CASSFPGQGWNTEAFF
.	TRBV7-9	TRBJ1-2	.	TGTGCCAGCAGCTGGGGAGGGGAGGATGGCTACACCTTC	CASSWGGEDGYTF
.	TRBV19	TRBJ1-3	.	TGTGCCAGTAAGGGTTCGGGGACTGGAAACACCATATATTTT	CASKGSGTGNTIYF
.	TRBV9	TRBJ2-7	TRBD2	TGTGCCAGCAGCGTAGTTCCAGCGGGAGATTTAAGCGAGCAGTACTTC	CASSVVPAGDLSEQYF
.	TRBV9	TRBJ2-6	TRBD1	TGTGCCAGCAGCCAATGGACAGGGCATTCCGGGGCCAACGTCCTGACTTTC	CASSQWTGHSGANVLTF
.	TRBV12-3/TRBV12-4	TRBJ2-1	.	TGTGCCAGCAGTTTTGGGCCCAATGAGCAGTTCTTC	CASSFGPNEQFF
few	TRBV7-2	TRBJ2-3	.	TGTGCCAGCAGCTTAGACGGACTCCGCACAGATACGCAGTATTTT	CASSLDGLRTDTQYF
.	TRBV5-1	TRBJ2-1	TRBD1	TGCGCCAGCAGCGTCACCGTCCTACCGGGACAGGGTAACAATGAGCAGTTCTTC	CASSVTVLPGQGNNEQFF
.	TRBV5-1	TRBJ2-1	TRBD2	TGCGCCAGCAGCGTCGGACTAGCGGGAGGGGGAGGCTCCTACAATGAGCAGTTCTTC	CASSVGLAGGGGSYNEQFF
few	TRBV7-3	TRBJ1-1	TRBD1	TGTGCCAGCAGCCCCGGGACAGGGGGCGCGGGGACTGAAGCTTTCTTT	CASSPGTGGAGTEAFF
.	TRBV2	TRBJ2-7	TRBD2	TGTGCCAGCAGACTAGCGGGGGAGCAGTACTTC	CASRLAGEQYF
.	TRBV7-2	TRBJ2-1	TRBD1	TGTGCCAGCAGCTCGACAGGGAAGTCCCACAATGAGCAGTTCTTC	CASSSTGKSHNEQFF
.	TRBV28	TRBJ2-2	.	TGTGCCAGCAGTCTAAGCGCGACAGGAGCGAACACCGGGGAGCTGTTTTTT	CASSLSATGANTGELFF
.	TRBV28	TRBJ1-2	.	TGTGCCAGCAGTTATACAGGGTTTGAGGCCAATGGCTACACCTTC	CASSYTGFEANGYTF
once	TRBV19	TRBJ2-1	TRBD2	TGTGCCAGTACCAATACGCCTAGCGGAACCTACAATGAGCAGTTCTTC	CASTNTPSGTYNEQFF
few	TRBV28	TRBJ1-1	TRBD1	TGTGCCAGCAGTTCAGGGGGCCTGAACACTGAAGCTTTCTTT	CASSSGGLNTEAFF
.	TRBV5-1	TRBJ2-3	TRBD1	TGCGCCAGCAGTCCCCTGACAGGGGCCGGTACAGATACGCAGTATTTT	CASSPLTGAGTDTQYF
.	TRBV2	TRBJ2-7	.	TGTGCCAGCATGGGGGGAGCCCGGGACGAGCAGTACTTC	CASMGGARDEQYF
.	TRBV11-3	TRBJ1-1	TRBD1	TGTGCCAGCAGCTTAGCCGGACAGGGGAACACTGAAGCTTTCTTT	CASSLAGQGNTEAFF
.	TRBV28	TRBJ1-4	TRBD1	TGTGCCAGCACCCTCAGGGGGAGTGAAAAACTGTTTTTT	CASTLRGSEKLFF
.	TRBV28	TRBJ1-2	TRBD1	TGTGCCAGCAGTTCCCTTCAGTCCTGGACAGGGGATGGCTACACCTTC	CASSSLQSWTGDGYTF
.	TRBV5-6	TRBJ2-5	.	TGTGCCAGCAGCTTACGATCCTCCGAGGAGACCCAGTACTTC	CASSLRSSEETQYF
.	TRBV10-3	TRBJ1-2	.	TGTGCCATCAGTGGGGAGGCATGGGGCTACACCTTC	CAISGEAWGYTF
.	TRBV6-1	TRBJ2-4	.	TGTGCCAGCAGTGAAAGAGGCATTCAGTACTTC	CASSERGIQYF
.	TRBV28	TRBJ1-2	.	TGTGCCAGCAGTTTGACAAATGGCTACACCTTC	CASSLTNGYTF
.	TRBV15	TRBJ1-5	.	TGTGCCACCAGCTCACTACAGGGCAATCAGCCCCAGCATTTT	CATSSLQGNQPQHF
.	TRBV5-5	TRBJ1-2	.	TGTGCCAGCAGTTTCGGCGGGGCCGCGAAAGGCTACACCTTC	CASSFGGAAKGYTF
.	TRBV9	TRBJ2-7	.	TGTGCCAGCAGTGCCAGCTTGCCGGGCGAGCAGTACTTC	CASSASLPGEQYF
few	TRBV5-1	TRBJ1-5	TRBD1	TGCGCCAGCAGCCCGGGGACAGATCAGCCCCAGCATTTT	CASSPGTDQPQHF
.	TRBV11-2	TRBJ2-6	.	TGTGCCAGCAGCCAACAGGGTGCTGGGGCCAACGTCCTGACTTTC	CASSQQGAGANVLTF
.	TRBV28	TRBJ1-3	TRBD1	TGTGCCAGCAGCCCCCCAGGGGGAGGAAACACCATATATTTT	CASSPPGGGNTIYF